This T cell receptor (beta chain) was recorded in a study of T cells after yellow fever vaccination. The V segment lost 1 base and the J segment 3 bases; nucleotides outside the gene matches: 11. This CDR3 is 19 amino acids long. Per the germline V gene, CDR1 is DFQATT and CDR2 is SNEGSKA (reference sequence). A 5'RACE template-switching step, the method used to make TCR cDNA, added a universal primer site and UMIs. TCRdb used MiXCR to reprocess the 5' RACE reads, holding one entry per CDR3 protein. The table shows under 300,000 distinct CDR3 sequences, with 10% to 15% occurring only once. On this clonotype itself: Antigen: not known.

Study-level points and caveats: The CD4 compartment and the CD8 compartment contained a small share of clonotypes in common.

The chain recombines TRBV20-1 with TRBJ2-1, with 14 positions matching TRBD2. Material: CD4+ T cells sorted from PBMCs, obtained 45 days after the yellow fever booster vaccination. The clonotype was recovered from a man aged 25-40 years who received the YFV17D yellow fever vaccine. The CDR3 nucleotides read TGCAGTGCTAGAGGCCCGTCGACTAGCGGGAGGGCGGGCTACAATGAGCAGTTCTTC. It specifies CSARGPSTSGRAGYNEQFF.